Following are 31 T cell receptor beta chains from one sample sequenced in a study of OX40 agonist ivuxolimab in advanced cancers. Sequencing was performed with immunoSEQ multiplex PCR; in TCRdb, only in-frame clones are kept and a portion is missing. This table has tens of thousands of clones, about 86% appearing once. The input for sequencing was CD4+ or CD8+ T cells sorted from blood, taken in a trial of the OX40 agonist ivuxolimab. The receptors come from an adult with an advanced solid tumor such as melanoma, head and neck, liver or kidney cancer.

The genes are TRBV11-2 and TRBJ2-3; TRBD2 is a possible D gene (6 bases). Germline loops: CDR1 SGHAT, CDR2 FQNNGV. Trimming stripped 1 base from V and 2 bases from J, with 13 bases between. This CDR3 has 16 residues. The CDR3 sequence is CASSLGTGGDTDTQYF. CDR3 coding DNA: TGTGCCAGCAGCTTAGGAACTGGCGGGGACACAGATACGCAGTATTTT.

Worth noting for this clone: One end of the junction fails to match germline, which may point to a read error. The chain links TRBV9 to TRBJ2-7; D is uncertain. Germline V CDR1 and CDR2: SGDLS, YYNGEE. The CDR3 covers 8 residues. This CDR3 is CASSSLDF. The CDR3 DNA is TGTGCCAGCAGCTCTCTAGACTTC.

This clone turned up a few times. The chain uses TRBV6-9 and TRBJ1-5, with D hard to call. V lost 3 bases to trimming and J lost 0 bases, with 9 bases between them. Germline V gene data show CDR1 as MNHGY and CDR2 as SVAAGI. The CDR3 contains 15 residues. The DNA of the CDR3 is TGTGCCAGCAGTTACGACGGGAGTAGCAATCAGCCCCAGCATTTT. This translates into CASSYDGSSNQPQHF.

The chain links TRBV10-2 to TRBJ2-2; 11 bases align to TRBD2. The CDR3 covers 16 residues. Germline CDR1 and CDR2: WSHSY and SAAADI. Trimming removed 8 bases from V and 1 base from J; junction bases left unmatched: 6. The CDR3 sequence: CASHPLAGGNTGELFF. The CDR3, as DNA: TGCGCCAGCCACCCCCTAGCGGGGGGGAACACCGGGGAGCTGTTTTTT.

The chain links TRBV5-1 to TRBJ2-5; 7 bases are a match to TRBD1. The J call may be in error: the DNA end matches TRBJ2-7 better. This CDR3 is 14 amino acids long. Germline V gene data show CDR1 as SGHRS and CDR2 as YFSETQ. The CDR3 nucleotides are TGCGCCAGCAGGGTCCGGCAGGGGGCCTACGAGCAGTACTTC. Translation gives CASRVRQGAYEQYF.

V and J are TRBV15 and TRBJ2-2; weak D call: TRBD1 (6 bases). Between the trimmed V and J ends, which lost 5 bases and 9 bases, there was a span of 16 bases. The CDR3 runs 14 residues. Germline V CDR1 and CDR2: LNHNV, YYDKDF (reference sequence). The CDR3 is CATSGPDSDWELFF. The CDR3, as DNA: TGTGCCACCAGCGGGCCGGACAGCGATTGGGAGCTGTTTTTT. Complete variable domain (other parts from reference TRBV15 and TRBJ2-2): DAMVIQNPRYQVTQFGKPVTLSCSQTLNHNVMYWYQQKSSQAPKLLFHYYDKDFNNEADTPDNFQSRRPNTSFCFLDIRSPGLGDTAMYLCATSGPDSDWELFFGEGSRLTVL.

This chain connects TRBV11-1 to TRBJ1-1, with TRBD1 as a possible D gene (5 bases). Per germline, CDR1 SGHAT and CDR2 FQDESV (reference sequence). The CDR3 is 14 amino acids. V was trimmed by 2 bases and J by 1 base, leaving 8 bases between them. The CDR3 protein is CASSLLGTNTEAFF. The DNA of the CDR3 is TGTGCCAGCAGCTTATTGGGGACGAACACTGAAGCTTTCTTT.

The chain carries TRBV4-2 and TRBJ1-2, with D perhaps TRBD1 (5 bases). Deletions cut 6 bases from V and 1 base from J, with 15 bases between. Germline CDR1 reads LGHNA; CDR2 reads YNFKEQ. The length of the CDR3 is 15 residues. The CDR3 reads CASSTRGYGNYGYTF. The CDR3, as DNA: TGTGCCAGCAGTACGCGGGGGTATGGTAACTATGGCTACACCTTC.

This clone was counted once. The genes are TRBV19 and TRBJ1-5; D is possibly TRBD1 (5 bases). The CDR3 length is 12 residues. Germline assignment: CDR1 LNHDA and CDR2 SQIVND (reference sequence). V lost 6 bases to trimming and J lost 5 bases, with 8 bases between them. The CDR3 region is CASRTDHQPQHF. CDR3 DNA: TGTGCCAGTAGGACAGATCATCAGCCCCAGCATTTT.

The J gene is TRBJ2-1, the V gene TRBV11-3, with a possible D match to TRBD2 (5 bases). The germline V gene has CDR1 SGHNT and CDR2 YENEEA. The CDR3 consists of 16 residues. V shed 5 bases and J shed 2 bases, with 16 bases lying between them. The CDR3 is CASSPTSGSAYNEQFF. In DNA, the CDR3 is TGTGCCAGCAGCCCTACCTCTGGTAGCGCCTACAATGAGCAGTTCTTC. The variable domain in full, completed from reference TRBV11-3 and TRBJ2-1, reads EAGVVQSPRYKIIEKKQPVAFWCNPISGHNTLYWYLQNLGQGPELLIRYENEEAVDDSQLPKDRFSAERLKGVDSTLKIQPAELGDSAVYLCASSPTSGSAYNEQFFGPGTRLTVL.

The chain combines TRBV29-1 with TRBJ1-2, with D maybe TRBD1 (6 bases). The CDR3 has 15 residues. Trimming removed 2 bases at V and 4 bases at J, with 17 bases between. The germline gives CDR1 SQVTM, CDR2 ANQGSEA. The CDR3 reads CSVENRMGGAYGYTF. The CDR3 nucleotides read TGCAGCGTTGAAAACCGGATGGGGGGGGCCTATGGCTACACCTTC.

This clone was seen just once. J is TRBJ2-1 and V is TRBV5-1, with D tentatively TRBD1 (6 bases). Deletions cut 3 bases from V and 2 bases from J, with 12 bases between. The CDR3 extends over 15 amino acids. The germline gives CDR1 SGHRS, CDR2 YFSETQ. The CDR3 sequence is CASSSSRGTYNEQFF. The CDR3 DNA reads TGCGCCAGCAGCTCATCCAGGGGTACCTACAATGAGCAGTTCTTC.

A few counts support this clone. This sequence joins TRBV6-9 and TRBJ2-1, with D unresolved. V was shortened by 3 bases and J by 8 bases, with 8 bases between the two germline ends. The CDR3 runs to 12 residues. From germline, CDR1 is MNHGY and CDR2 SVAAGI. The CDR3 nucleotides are TGTGCCAGCAGTTACGTCGGAGATGAGCAGTTCTTC. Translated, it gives CASSYVGDEQFF.

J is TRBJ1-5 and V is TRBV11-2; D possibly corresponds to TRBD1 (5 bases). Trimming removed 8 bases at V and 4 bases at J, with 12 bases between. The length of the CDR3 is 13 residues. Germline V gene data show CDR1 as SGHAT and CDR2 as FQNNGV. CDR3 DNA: TGTGCCAGCCAAGCCGACAGAAATCAGCCCCAGCATTTT. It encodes CASQADRNQPQHF.

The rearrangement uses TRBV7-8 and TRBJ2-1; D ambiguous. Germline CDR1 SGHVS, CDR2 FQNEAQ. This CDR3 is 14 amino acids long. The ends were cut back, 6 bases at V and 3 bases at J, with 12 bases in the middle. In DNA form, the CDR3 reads TGTGCCAGCAGAACTATAACGGGCTACAATGAGCAGTTCTTC. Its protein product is CASRTITGYNEQFF.

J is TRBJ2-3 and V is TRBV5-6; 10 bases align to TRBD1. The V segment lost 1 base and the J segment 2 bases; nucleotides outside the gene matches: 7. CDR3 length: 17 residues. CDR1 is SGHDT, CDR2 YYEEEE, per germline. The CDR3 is CASSLLRDRGLTDTQYF. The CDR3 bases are TGTGCCAGCAGCTTGCTCCGGGACAGGGGACTCACAGATACGCAGTATTTT.

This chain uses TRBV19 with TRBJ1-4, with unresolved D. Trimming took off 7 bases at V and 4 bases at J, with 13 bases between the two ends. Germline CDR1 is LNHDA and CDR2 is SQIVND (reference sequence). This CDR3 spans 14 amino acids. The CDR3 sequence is CASNPRPFNEKLFF. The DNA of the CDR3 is TGTGCCAGTAATCCCCGGCCTTTTAATGAAAAACTGTTTTTT.

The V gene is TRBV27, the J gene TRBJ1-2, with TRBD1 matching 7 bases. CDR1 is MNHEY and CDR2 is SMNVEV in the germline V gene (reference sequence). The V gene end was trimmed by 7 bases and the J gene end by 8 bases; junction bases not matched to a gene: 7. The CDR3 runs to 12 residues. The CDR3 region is CASTGTAGGYTF. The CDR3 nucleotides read TGTGCCAGCACCGGGACAGCGGGAGGCTACACCTTC.

DNA of the CDR3: TGCGCCAGCACCCCCGACTATGGGTACTCCTACGAGCAGTACTTC. It encodes CASTPDYGYSYEQYF. This sequence joins TRBV5-1 and TRBJ2-7, with D tentatively TRBD2 (5 bases). Trimming stripped 6 bases from V and 0 bases from J, with 16 bases between. The CDR3 consists of 15 residues. Germline CDR1 SGHRS, CDR2 YFSETQ.

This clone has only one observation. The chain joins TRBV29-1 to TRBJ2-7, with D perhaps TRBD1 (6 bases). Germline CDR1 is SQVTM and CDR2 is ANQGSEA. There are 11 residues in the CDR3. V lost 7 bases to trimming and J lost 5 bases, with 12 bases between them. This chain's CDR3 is CSGHQGNEQYF. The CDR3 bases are TGCAGCGGTCATCAGGGGAACGAGCAGTACTTC.

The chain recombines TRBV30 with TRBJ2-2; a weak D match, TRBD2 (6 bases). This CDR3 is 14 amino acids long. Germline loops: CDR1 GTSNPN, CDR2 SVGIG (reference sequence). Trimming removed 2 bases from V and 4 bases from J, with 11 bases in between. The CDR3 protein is CAWSWGTSTGELFF. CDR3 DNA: TGTGCCTGGAGTTGGGGGACTTCCACCGGGGAGCTGTTTTTT.

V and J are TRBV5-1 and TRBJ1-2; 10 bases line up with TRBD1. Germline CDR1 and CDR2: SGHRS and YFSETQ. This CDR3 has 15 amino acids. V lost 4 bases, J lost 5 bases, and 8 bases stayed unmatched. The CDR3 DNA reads TGCGCCAGCAGCACCGGGACAGGGGCCAATTATGGCTACACCTTC. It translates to CASSTGTGANYGYTF.

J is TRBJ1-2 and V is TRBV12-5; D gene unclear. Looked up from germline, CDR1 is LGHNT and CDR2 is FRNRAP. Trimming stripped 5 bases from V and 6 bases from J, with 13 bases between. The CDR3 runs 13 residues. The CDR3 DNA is TGTGCTAGTGGTGCCAGACTGGAGGATGGCTACACCTTC. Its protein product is CASGARLEDGYTF.

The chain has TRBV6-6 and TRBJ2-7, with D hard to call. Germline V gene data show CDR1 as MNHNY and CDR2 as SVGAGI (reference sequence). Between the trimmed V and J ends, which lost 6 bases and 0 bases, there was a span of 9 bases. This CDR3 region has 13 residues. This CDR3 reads CASSIYVSYEQYF. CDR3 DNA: TGTGCCAGCAGCATATATGTCTCCTACGAGCAGTACTTC.

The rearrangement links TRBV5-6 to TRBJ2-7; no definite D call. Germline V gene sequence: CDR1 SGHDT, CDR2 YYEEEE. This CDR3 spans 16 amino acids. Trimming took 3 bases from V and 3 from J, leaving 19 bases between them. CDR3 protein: CASSSVASVPDYEQYF. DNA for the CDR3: TGTGCCAGCAGCTCGGTGGCGTCGGTCCCGGACTACGAGCAGTACTTC.

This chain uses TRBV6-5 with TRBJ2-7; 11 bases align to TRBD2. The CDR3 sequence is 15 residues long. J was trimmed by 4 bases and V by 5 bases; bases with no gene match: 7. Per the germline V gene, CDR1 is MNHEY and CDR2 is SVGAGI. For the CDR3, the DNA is TGTGCCAGCAGTCCGACTAGCGGGGTAAGATACGAGCAGTACTTC. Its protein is CASSPTSGVRYEQYF.

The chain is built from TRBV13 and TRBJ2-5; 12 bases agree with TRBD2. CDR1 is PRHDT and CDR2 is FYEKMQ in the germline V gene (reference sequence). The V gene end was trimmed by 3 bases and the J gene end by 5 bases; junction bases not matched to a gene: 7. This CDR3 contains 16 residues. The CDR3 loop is CASSFPSGGAGETQYF. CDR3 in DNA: TGTGCCAGCAGCTTCCCTAGCGGGGGGGCCGGGGAGACCCAGTACTTC.

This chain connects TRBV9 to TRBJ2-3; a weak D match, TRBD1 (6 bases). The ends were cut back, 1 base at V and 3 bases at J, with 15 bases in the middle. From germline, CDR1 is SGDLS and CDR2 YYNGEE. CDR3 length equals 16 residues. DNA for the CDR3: TGTGCCAGCAGCGTACTTCCTCGGCAGGGGACAGATACGCAGTATTTT. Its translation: CASSVLPRQGTDTQYF.

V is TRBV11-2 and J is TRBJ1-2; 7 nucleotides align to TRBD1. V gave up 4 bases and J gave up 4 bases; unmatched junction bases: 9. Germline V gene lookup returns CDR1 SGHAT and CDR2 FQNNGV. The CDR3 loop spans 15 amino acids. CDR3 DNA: TGTGCCAGCAGCTCTCAGGGGGGTACTCTCTATGGCTACACCTTC. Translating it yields CASSSQGGTLYGYTF.

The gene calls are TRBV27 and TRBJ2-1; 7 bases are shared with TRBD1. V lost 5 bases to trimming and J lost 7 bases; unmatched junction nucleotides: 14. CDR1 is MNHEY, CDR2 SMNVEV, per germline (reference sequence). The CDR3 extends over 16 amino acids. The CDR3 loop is CASSRRTGLKGNEQFF. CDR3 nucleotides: TGTGCCAGCAGTCGCCGGACAGGCCTAAAGGGGAATGAGCAGTTCTTC.

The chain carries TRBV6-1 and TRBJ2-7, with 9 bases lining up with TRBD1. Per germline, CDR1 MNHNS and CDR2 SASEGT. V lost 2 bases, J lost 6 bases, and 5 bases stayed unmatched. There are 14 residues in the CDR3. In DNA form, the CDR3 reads TGTGCCAGCAGTGAAAGACAGGGGGTACGCGAGCAGTACTTC. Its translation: CASSERQGVREQYF.